This TCR beta chain was observed in a study of response to subunit inactivated influenza vaccine. Findings and limits, study-wide: Each seasonal influenza vaccination recruits few new T cells, the authors suggested.

This clonotype was picked up a small number of times. The antigen remains undetermined. Per the germline V gene, CDR1 is SGHTA and CDR2 is FQGNSA. This CDR3 is built from 12 residues. With 1 base removed from V and 9 bases from J, the gap between germline ends came to 8 bases. TCRdb recomputed calls from the RT-PCR reads with MiXCR, one row per CDR3 protein. The sample holds 530,000 or so distinct CDR3 sequences, around 25% seen once. The sequence came from a man aged 45-65 years who received an inactivated influenza vaccine. V is TRBV7-2 and J is TRBJ2-3; D is unresolved. The sample in question was CD4+ T cells sorted from PBMCs, obtained roughly 5 days after vaccination. As DNA, the CDR3 is TGTGCCAGCAGCTTAGATGCCACCACGCAGTATTTT. It codes for CASSLDATTQYF.